Following are 6 T cell receptor beta chains from one sample sequenced in a study of human T cells and chemical hapten exposure. TCRdb re-analysed the RACE reads in MiXCR, keeping a single row per CDR3 protein. This sample has 85,000 or so distinct CDR3 sequences, with around a tenth found just once. The time point is: patch test 2, 6 weeks after DPC sensitization. This sample's treatment: therapeutic diphenylcyclopropenone sensitization with weekly scalp DPC. Here the sequenced sample was whole blood, taken in connection with sensitization to the hapten diphenylcyclopropenone (DPC). The receptors shown here come from a man younger than 30 with alopecia areata. Some clones in this sample may be carry-over from other donors' samples.

This clonotype was observed at least ten times. V gene TRBV6-2 or TRBV6-3 combines with J gene TRBJ1-1; D gene unclear. Per the germline V gene, CDR1 is MNHEY and CDR2 is SVGEGT. The CDR3 is 14 residues long. Trimming stripped 2 bases from V and 10 bases from J, with 17 bases between. The CDR3 here is CASSYRSTTSGAFF. The CDR3 nucleotides are TGTGCCAGCAGTTACAGGAGTACCACCTCGGGAGCTTTCTTT.

This clonotype was observed a handful of times. The chain recombines TRBV11-2 with TRBJ1-1; D is undetermined. Deletions cut 3 bases from V and 6 bases from J, with 5 bases between. Germline V gives CDR1 SGHAT, CDR2 FQNNGV. CDR3 size: 11 residues. CDR3 region: CASSFGAEAFF. For the CDR3, the DNA is TGTGCCAGCAGCTTTGGGGCTGAAGCTTTCTTT.

There are many counts of this clonotype. The chain combines TRBV9 with TRBJ2-1; TRBD2 matches at 10 bases. J lost 4 bases, V lost 0 bases, and 7 bases had no gene match. Germline values: CDR1 SGDLS, CDR2 YYNGEE. The CDR3 has 17 amino acids. The CDR3 protein is CASSVGIAGGGYNEQFF. In DNA form, the CDR3 reads TGTGCCAGCAGCGTAGGTATAGCGGGGGGTGGTTACAATGAGCAGTTCTTC.

This clonotype appeared a few times. The chain employs TRBV29-1 and TRBJ1-1, with a tentative D call TRBD1 (6 bases). This CDR3 region has 15 residues. Germline V gene data show CDR1 as SQVTM and CDR2 as ANQGSEA. Trimming took off 7 bases at V and 0 bases at J, with 18 bases between the two ends. CDR3 in DNA: TGCAGCGCGGATTGGCCAGGGGTTATGAACACTGAAGCTTTCTTT. Protein: CSADWPGVMNTEAFF.

This clonotype showed up just a few times. J is TRBJ1-2 and V is TRBV6-1; D uncertain. The germline V gene encodes CDR1 MNHNS and CDR2 SASEGT. The CDR3 totals 13 residues. Trimming shortened V by 7 bases and J by 4 bases, and 13 bases separated the two germline ends. CDR3 residues: CASNVGLIYGYTF. The CDR3 DNA reads as TGTGCCAGCAACGTAGGGCTAATCTATGGCTACACCTTC.

This sequence joins TRBV11-2 and TRBJ2-7, with D perhaps matching TRBD1 (6 bases). Trimming took 3 bases from V and 5 from J, leaving 14 bases between them. CDR1 is SGHAT and CDR2 is FQNNGV in the germline V gene. The CDR3 totals 14 residues. For the CDR3, the DNA is TGTGCCAGCAGCTTCGCTATACAGGGCGACGAGCAGTACTTC. This sequence encodes CASSFAIQGDEQYF.